A single sample is the source of the 5 T cell receptor beta chains below, sequenced in a study of tissue T cells after allogeneic stem cell transplantation. The table came from immunoSEQ multiplex PCR; TCRdb's copy has only in-frame clones and leaves some out. The sample consists of 560 or so clones, 68% of them appearing once. What was sequenced was liver tissue. The receptors come from a female BALB/c mouse in good health. MHC haplotype of the mouse line: H2-d.

This clone was detected only a few times. Mouse gene names and germline throughout. The CDR3 end falls 1 residue outside the read, so it is completed with the germline J gene. The rearrangement joins TRBV13-2 to TRBJ2-7; 9 nucleotides agree with TRBD2. In germline, CDR1 is NNHNN, CDR2 SYGAGS (reference sequence). V shed 2 bases, J shed 0 bases, and the junction held 3 bases outside the gene matches. The CDR3 spans 15 residues. The covered CDR3 bases are TGTGCCAGCGGTGAAGGGACTGGGTTCTCCTATGAACAGTAC. It specifies CASGEGTGFSYEQY. The whole CDR3 region reads CASGEGTGFSYEQYF.

As regards this clone: Mouse names are used for the genes. The sequence runs out 1 residue before the end of the CDR3; the remainder is reconstructed from the germline J gene. The V call is TRBV2, the J call TRBJ1-3; tentatively, D is TRBD1 (6 bases). The CDR3 totals 15 residues. CDR1 LGHNA and CDR2 YSYQKL come from the germline V gene. Trimming shortened V by 3 bases and J by 2 bases, and 11 bases separated the two germline ends. The CDR3 loop reads CASSQAGTTGNTLYF. The CDR3 DNA, read in part, is TGTGCCAGCAGCCAGGCCGGGACAACTGGAAATACGCTCTAT.

Comment on this clone: Any gene name here is a mouse gene name. The read halts 1 residue ahead of the CDR3 end, with the missing end drawn from the germline J gene. V is TRBV1 and J is TRBJ1-4; 9 nucleotides match TRBD1. The V segment lost 0 bases and the J segment 7 bases; nucleotides outside the gene matches: 3. The germline V gene encodes CDR1 NSQYPW and CDR2 LRSPGD (reference sequence). The CDR3 extends over 15 amino acids. CDR3 bases read: TGCACCTGCAGTGCAGAGGACAGGGGTGGCGAAAGATTATTT. Protein: CTCSAEDRGGERLF. The entire CDR3 protein reads CTCSAEDRGGERLFF.

Points on this clone: Gene names and germline match the mouse. The read finishes 1 residue shy of the CDR3 end, and the germline J gene is used to complete it. V gene TRBV13-3 combines with J gene TRBJ2-1, with 7 bases that match TRBD1. Trimming cost V 2 bases and J 3 bases; bases outside gene matches: 2. Germline V lookup: CDR1 NNHDY, CDR2 SYVADS. This CDR3 is built from 14 residues. The sequenced CDR3 bases are TGTGCCAGCAGTGAGACAGGGATCTATGCTGAGCAGTTC. Its translation is CASSETGIYAEQF. The complete CDR3 sequence is CASSETGIYAEQFF.

Details on this clone: Gene and germline names: mouse. Coverage ceases 1 residue before the CDR3 finishes, and the germline J gene fills in the end. This chain uses TRBV19 with TRBJ1-1, with a tentative D call TRBD1 (5 bases). Germline assignment: CDR1 FNHDT and CDR2 SITEND (reference sequence). The CDR3 runs to 13 residues. The V end was cut by 2 bases, the J end by 6 bases, with 11 bases between. CDR3 sequence: CASSIPGKAEVFF. CDR3 DNA (partial): TGTGCCAGCAGTATCCCAGGGAAGGCAGAAGTCTTC.